The 22 T cell receptor beta chains below were found in one sample sequenced in a study of T cells in Graves' hyperthyroidism and ophthalmopathy. TCR beta CDR3 sequences were amplified from RNA transcripts. HTBI primers were employed in a first-round RT-PCR of the TCR CDR3. TCRdb used MiXCR to reprocess the multiplex PCR reads, holding one entry per CDR3 protein. This table has some 720,000 distinct CDR3 sequences, around 15% appearing once. Material: blood. The receptors shown here come from a man aged 18 to 29 with Graves' hyperthyroidism.

This clonotype was picked up many times. The chain recombines TRBV7-6 with TRBJ1-5, with D possibly being TRBD1 (5 bases). Trimming pared 5 bases from V and 4 bases from J, leaving 15 bases between. The CDR3 is 15 residues long. CDR1 is SGHVS and CDR2 is FNYEAQ in the germline V gene. CDR3 DNA sequence: TGTGCCAGCAGCCCGCGCCCGGGACGGAATCAGCCCCAGCATTTT. Translation: CASSPRPGRNQPQHF.

V and J are TRBV5-1 and TRBJ2-1; 7 bases map to TRBD2. The V gene's germline CDR1 is SGHRS and CDR2 YFSETQ. V was clipped by 0 bases and J by 1 base; unmatched bases: 10. This CDR3 spans 18 amino acids. In DNA form, the CDR3 reads TGCGCCAGCAGCTTGGAAAGAAGGAGCGGGGTTTCCTACAATGAGCAGTTCTTC. Amino acids: CASSLERRSGVSYNEQFF. Supplemented by reference TRBV5-1 and TRBJ2-1, the full variable domain reads KAGVTQTPRYLIKTRGQQVTLSCSPISGHRSVSWYQQTPGQGLQFLFEYFSETQRNKGNFPGRFSGRQFSNSRSEMNVSTLELGDSALYLCASSLERRSGVSYNEQFFGPGTRLTVL.

This clonotype was seen at least ten times. This chain connects TRBV7-2 to TRBJ2-7, with D unclear. CDR1 is SGHTA and CDR2 is FQGNSA in the germline V gene. Trimming shortened V by 1 base and J by 3 bases, and 16 bases separated the two germline ends. The CDR3 extends over 16 amino acids. CDR3 sequence reads: CASSLGGLGRSYEQYF. The CDR3 DNA is TGTGCCAGCAGCTTAGGTGGCCTCGGACGGAGCTACGAGCAGTACTTC. The whole variable domain, remainder taken from reference TRBV7-2 and TRBJ2-7, is GAGVSQSPSNKVTEKGKDVELRCDPISGHTALYWYRQSLGQGLEFLIYFQGNSAPDKSGLPSDRFSAERTGGSVSTLTIQRTQQEDSAVYLCASSLGGLGRSYEQYFGPGTRLTVT.

This clonotype was observed a handful of times. The chain employs TRBV20-1 and TRBJ2-7; the match to TRBD1 covers 7 bases. J was trimmed by 9 bases and V by 0 bases; bases with no gene match: 8. CDR1 and CDR2 from the germline V gene are DFQATT and SNEGSKA (reference sequence). The CDR3 has 13 amino acids. CDR3 amino acids: CSARDPGTEVQYF. DNA of the CDR3: TGCAGTGCTAGAGACCCCGGGACAGAAGTGCAGTACTTC.

This clonotype was counted at least ten times. The V call is TRBV18, the J call TRBJ1-5; D perhaps matches TRBD1 (6 bases). The CDR3 has 14 residues. CDR1 and CDR2 from the germline V gene are KGHSH and LQKENI. V was clipped by 6 bases and J by 1 base, with 10 bases between them. The CDR3 DNA is TGTGCCAGCTCCCAAGACAGGAGCAATCAGCCCCAGCATTTT. Translating gives CASSQDRSNQPQHF.

This clonotype appeared a few times. CDR3 DNA sequence: TGTGCCAGCAGTCCAGGGACAGGGACCTTTGAGTTCTTC. It yields the protein CASSPGTGTFEFF. The genes are TRBV28 and TRBJ2-1; 9 bases line up with TRBD1. With 5 bases clipped from V and 14 bases from J, the junction kept 10 bases outside the gene matches. The CDR3 runs to 13 residues. Germline lookup yields CDR1 MDHEN and CDR2 SYDVKM.

The rearrangement uses TRBV3-1 and TRBJ2-1, with D hard to call. CDR3 length: 12 residues. V lost 0 bases and J 8 bases, leaving 5 bases between the germline ends. The germline CDR1 and CDR2 sequences are LGHDT and YNNKEL (reference sequence). The CDR3 region is CASSQDYDEQFF. CDR3 nucleotides: TGTGCCAGCAGCCAAGATTACGATGAGCAGTTCTTC.

This clonotype has at least ten counts. The chain couples TRBV28 to TRBJ1-2, with TRBD1 identical over 7 bases. V lost 1 base, J lost 7 bases, and 6 bases stayed unmatched. This CDR3 has 14 residues. Germline assignment: CDR1 MDHEN and CDR2 SYDVKM. The CDR3 is CASSLFRGIGGYTF. The CDR3 DNA reads as TGTGCCAGCAGTTTATTCAGGGGGATTGGTGGCTACACCTTC.

The sample holds many counts of this clonotype. J is TRBJ2-6 and V is TRBV28; 10 nucleotides line up with TRBD2. This CDR3 has 15 residues. Trimming at V came to 6 bases and at J to 13 bases, leaving 12 bases not matched to a gene. CDR1 and CDR2 from the germline V gene are MDHEN and SYDVKM. The CDR3 DNA reads TGTGCCAGCAGCGAAGCGGGAGGGCCGTCCGGGGTCCTGACTTTC. Encoded protein: CASSEAGGPSGVLTF.

This clonotype was observed at least ten times. V and J are TRBV13 and TRBJ1-2; possibly TRBD1 for D (6 bases). The V gene lost 6 bases and the J gene lost 2 bases, with 13 bases spanning the gap. The germline CDR1 and CDR2 sequences are PRHDT and FYEKMQ (reference sequence). The CDR3 contains 14 residues. CDR3 in amino acids: CASSLTGRNYGYTF. The CDR3, as DNA: TGTGCCAGCAGTCTGACAGGCCGGAACTATGGCTACACCTTC.

In this sample, this clonotype turned up many times. The chain has TRBV28 and TRBJ2-1; D is possibly TRBD2 (5 bases). Deletions cut 5 bases from V and 0 bases from J, with 14 bases between. The CDR3 spans 16 residues. CDR1 is MDHEN, CDR2 SYDVKM, per germline. CDR3 in DNA: TGTGCCAGCAGTCCGATTGAGGGAAACTCCTACAATGAGCAGTTCTTC. Its protein product is CASSPIEGNSYNEQFF.

At least ten counts were recorded for this clonotype. The CDR3 protein is CASSPQGNEAFF. The CDR3 DNA reads as TGTGCCAGCAGTCCGCAGGGTAATGAAGCTTTCTTT. The V and J genes are TRBV12-3 or TRBV12-4 and TRBJ1-1; the D gene is possibly TRBD1 (5 bases). Deletions cut 5 bases from V and 7 bases from J, with 11 bases between. CDR3 length: 12 residues.

The chain combines TRBV9 with TRBJ2-1; D is unclear. The ends were cut back, 0 bases at V and 9 bases at J, with 7 bases in the middle. Germline CDR1 is SGDLS and CDR2 is YYNGEE. This CDR3 region has 12 residues. CDR3 DNA sequence: TGTGCCAGCAGCGTAGAAAGTACTGAGCAGTTCTTC. Its protein is CASSVESTEQFF. Combining the CDR3 with reference TRBV9 and TRBJ2-1 gives the whole variable domain DSGVTQTPKHLITATGQRVTLRCSPRSGDLSVYWYQQSLDQGLQFLIQYYNGEERAKGNILERFSAQQFPDLHSELNLSSLELGDSALYFCASSVESTEQFFGPGTRLTVL.

J is TRBJ2-1 and V is TRBV20-1; tentatively, D is TRBD2 (5 bases). Per germline, CDR1 DFQATT and CDR2 SNEGSKA (reference sequence). The CDR3 length is 12 residues. Trimming shortened V by 5 bases and J by 10 bases, and 15 bases separated the two germline ends. As DNA, the CDR3 is TGCAGTGCTGGACCACCCGGAGGCGAGCAGTTCTTC. This codes for CSAGPPGGEQFF.

The rearrangement links TRBV5-1 to TRBJ2-7; 10 bases map to TRBD2. Germline V gives CDR1 SGHRS, CDR2 YFSETQ. The CDR3 has 15 amino acids. After removal of 6 bases from V and 3 bases from J, the junction contained 9 bases not matched to a gene. In DNA form, the CDR3 reads TGCGCCAGCACTAGCGGGAGCGCCGCCAACTACGAGCAGTACTTC. Residues: CASTSGSAANYEQYF.

About this clonotype: A much larger clone differs by one base, so this may be a read error. The rearrangement uses TRBV30 and TRBJ1-5; TRBD1 might be the D (6 bases). This CDR3 is built from 13 residues. Per the germline V gene, CDR1 is GTSNPN and CDR2 is SVGIG (reference sequence). The chain's CDR3 is CAWGVQGGQPQHF. The CDR3 region has the DNA TGTGCCTGGGGTGTACAGGGAGGTCAGCCCCAGCATTTT.

This clonotype showed up many times. The V gene is TRBV27, the J gene TRBJ2-3; D may be TRBD1 or TRBD2 (6 bases each). This CDR3 comprises 16 residues. Looked up from germline, CDR1 is MNHEY and CDR2 is SMNVEV (reference sequence). Trimming took off 6 bases at V and 0 bases at J, with 16 bases between the two ends. CDR3 in DNA: TGTGCCAGCAGGGGGGAAGGGGGGCCTAGCACAGATACGCAGTATTTT. This translates into CASRGEGGPSTDTQYF.

This clonotype appeared many times. This chain joins TRBV12-3 or TRBV12-4 and TRBJ1-5, with D tentatively TRBD1 (6 bases). Trimming left V 1 base short and J 11 bases short, with 15 bases between. The CDR3 length is 14 residues. The CDR3 DNA sequence: TGTGCCAGCAGTTTAGTAACGGGGGCAGGGGCCCAGCATTTT. This codes for CASSLVTGAGAQHF.

This clonotype occurred once. The V call is TRBV3-2, the J call TRBJ2-2; the listed D gene, TRBD2, was not tested against the DNA. TRBV3-2 is marked as a pseudogene. This CDR3 has 12 amino acids. The CDR3 DNA reads TGTGCCAGCATGGAGGGCGCCGGGGAGCTGTTTTTT. Translation: CASMEGAGELFF.

The chain is built from TRBV6-6 and TRBJ2-7; TRBD1 aligns across 9 bases. The CDR3 is 14 residues long. With 2 bases clipped from V and 5 bases from J, the junction kept 4 bases outside the gene matches. Germline V lookup: CDR1 MNHNY, CDR2 SVGAGI (reference sequence). CDR3 DNA sequence: TGTGCCAGCAGTTACGGACAGGGGAGGAACGAGCAGTACTTC. It yields the protein CASSYGQGRNEQYF.

This clonotype was picked up many times. CDR3 protein: CASSGAGSTYTGELFF. Written as DNA, the CDR3 is TGTGCCAGCAGTGGGGCCGGGAGTACCTACACCGGGGAGCTGTTTTTT. V and J are TRBV28 and TRBJ2-2; possible D gene TRBD2, 6 bases. Germline loops: CDR1 MDHEN, CDR2 SYDVKM. The germline V and J ends were trimmed by 5 bases and 3 bases, with 16 bases remaining between them. The CDR3 loop spans 16 amino acids. Full variable domain (rest looked up from reference TRBV28 and TRBJ2-2): DVKVTQSSRYLVKRTGEKVFLECVQDMDHENMFWYRQDPGLGLRLIYFSYDVKMKEKGDIPEGYSVSREKKERFSLILESASTNQTSMYLCASSGAGSTYTGELFFGEGSRLTVL.

The chain links TRBV7-8 to TRBJ2-7; D perhaps matches TRBD2 (5 bases). Germline CDR1 and CDR2: SGHVS and FQNEAQ. This CDR3 contains 15 residues. Trimming took 5 bases from V and 0 from J, leaving 14 bases between them. The CDR3 DNA reads as TGTGCCAGCAGCGCCGGACTGGGAAACTCCTACGAGCAGTACTTC. Its protein is CASSAGLGNSYEQYF.